Shown below are 27 T cell receptor beta chains from a single sample sequenced in a study of T cells in Graves' hyperthyroidism and ophthalmopathy. Amplification of TCR beta CDR3 regions was performed using RNA transcripts as template. With the HTBI primer set, the TCR CDR3 went through a first round of RT-PCR. TCRdb fed the multiplex PCR reads into MiXCR, producing one record per CDR3 protein. Counted here are approximately 600,000 distinct CDR3 sequences, approximately 13% occurring once; the ten biggest clones make up approximately 5.7%. The sequencing sample was made of blood. These receptor sequences come from a woman aged 25-40 years with Graves' hyperthyroidism that later progressed to Graves' ophthalmopathy.

This clonotype was seen at least ten times. This chain links TRBV11-3 with TRBJ1-1; the D gene is possibly TRBD1 (5 bases). CDR3 size: 17 residues. Germline V lookup: CDR1 SGHNT, CDR2 YENEEA. V lost 5 bases, J lost 8 bases, and 27 bases lay in between. Here the CDR3 DNA reads TGTGCCAGCAGCACTTACGTCCCGGGACGGTACTTTGAGGAAGCTTTCTTT. It specifies CASSTYVPGRYFEEAFF.

This clonotype has a count of ten or more. The V gene is TRBV5-1, the J gene TRBJ2-3; tentative D call: TRBD2 (6 bases). The V gene's germline CDR1 is SGHRS and CDR2 YFSETQ. Trimming took 0 bases from V and 3 from J, leaving 14 bases between them. The CDR3 covers 16 residues. Here the CDR3 DNA reads TGCGCCAGCAGCTTGGTGGGGGAGCGGGCGACAGATACGCAGTATTTT. Its protein product is CASSLVGERATDTQYF.

The rearrangement joins TRBV5-1 to TRBJ2-3, with D perhaps being TRBD1 or TRBD2 (5 bases each). From germline, CDR1 is SGHRS and CDR2 YFSETQ. The V and J ends lost 1 base and 5 bases respectively, with 20 bases between them. The CDR3 spans 17 residues. This chain's CDR3 is CASSLRGDLSGGDTQYF. The DNA for the CDR3 is TGCGCCAGCAGCTTGCGAGGGGATCTAAGTGGAGGAGATACGCAGTATTTT.

This clonotype was detected ten times or more. The chain combines TRBV24-1 with TRBJ2-2; unclear D gene. Between the trimmed V and J ends, which lost 4 bases and 6 bases, there was a span of 11 bases. The CDR3 totals 14 residues. Germline CDR1 is KGHDR and CDR2 is SFDVKD. The CDR3 nucleotides are TGTGCCACCAGTGACCTTTATACTTCCGGGGAGCTGTTTTTT. Its protein product is CATSDLYTSGELFF.

The chain combines TRBV2 with TRBJ1-1, with 9 bases matching TRBD1. This CDR3 is built from 14 residues. Germline V gene lookup returns CDR1 SNHLY and CDR2 FYNNEI. V lost 5 bases and J lost 7; bases outside the gene matches: 8. The CDR3 reads CASSPGTGQGEAFF. Written as DNA, the CDR3 is TGTGCCAGCAGTCCCGGGACAGGGCAGGGTGAAGCTTTCTTT.

This chain connects TRBV11-2 to TRBJ1-6; the match to TRBD1 covers 7 bases. V was pared by 4 bases and J by 6 bases, with 9 bases of the junction left unmatched. Germline CDR1 SGHAT, CDR2 FQNNGV. This CDR3 comprises 16 residues. CDR3 loop: CASSYPPGGRNSPLHF. The CDR3 bases are TGTGCCAGCAGCTACCCGCCAGGGGGACGTAATTCACCCCTCCACTTT.

The chain combines TRBV25-1 with TRBJ1-5; 8 bases map to TRBD1. The CDR3 has 18 amino acids. Losses at the gene ends were 6 bases for V and 0 bases for J; bases not matched to a gene: 13. Looked up from germline, CDR1 is MGHDK and CDR2 is SYGVNS. The CDR3 DNA reads TGTGCCAGCAGACCTCCGGGACAGGAACCCTCTAGCAATCAGCCCCAGCATTTT. Translation gives CASRPPGQEPSSNQPQHF. Filled out from reference TRBV25-1 and TRBJ1-5, the complete variable domain reads EADIYQTPRYLVIGTGKKITLECSQTMGHDKMYWYQQDPGMELHLIHYSYGVNSTEKGDLSSESTVSRIRTEHFPLTLESARPSHTSQYLCASRPPGQEPSSNQPQHFGDGTRLSIL.

A word on this clonotype: One base away lies a much larger clone, so this may be a sequencing read error. J is TRBJ2-1 and V is TRBV20-1, with unresolved D. The CDR3 runs to 13 residues. Germline V gene data show CDR1 as DFQATT and CDR2 as SNEGSKA (reference sequence). V lost 4 bases to trimming and J lost 11 bases, with 18 bases between them. The CDR3 DNA is TGCAGTGCTATAGATCCTCGGATCGAGAAGCAGTTCTTC. This codes for CSAIDPRIEKQFF.

This clonotype showed up many times. The rearrangement joins TRBV2 to TRBJ2-5; 13 positions match TRBD2. Trimming at V came to 9 bases and at J to 13 bases, leaving 17 bases not matched to a gene. Per the germline V gene, CDR1 is SNHLY and CDR2 is FYNNEI. CDR3 size: 15 residues. The CDR3 here is CASTDWGLAGSPGYF. CDR3 DNA sequence: TGTGCCAGTACCGACTGGGGACTAGCGGGGAGTCCGGGGTACTTC. The whole variable domain, remainder taken from reference TRBV2 and TRBJ2-5, is EPEVTQTPSHQVTQMGQEVILRCVPISNHLYFYWYRQILGQKVEFLVSFYNNEISEKSEIFDDQFSVERPDGSNFTLKIRSTKLEDSAMYFCASTDWGLAGSPGYFGPGTRLLVL.

This clonotype was seen many times. This rearrangement joins TRBV2 to TRBJ1-5; the D is unclear. The germline gives CDR1 SNHLY, CDR2 FYNNEI. The CDR3 loop spans 13 amino acids. The ends were cut back, 4 bases at V and 5 bases at J, with 9 bases in the middle. The chain's CDR3 is CASSADGDQPQHF. In nucleotides, the CDR3 is TGTGCCAGCAGTGCTGACGGGGATCAGCCCCAGCATTTT.

This clonotype was seen repeatedly, ten times or more. This rearrangement joins TRBV30 to TRBJ2-7, with 7 bases matching TRBD2. Trimming at V came to 0 bases and at J to 1 base, leaving 15 bases not matched to a gene. The CDR3 consists of 18 residues. Germline-derived CDR1 and CDR2 are GTSNPN and SVGIG (reference sequence). CDR3 amino acids: CAWSVSVRGRRTSYEQYF. DNA of the CDR3: TGTGCCTGGAGTGTATCGGTGCGGGGGAGGCGGACGTCCTACGAGCAGTACTTC.

This clonotype has more than one count but fewer than ten. The J gene is TRBJ1-1, the V gene TRBV5-4; 7 nucleotides line up with TRBD1. The CDR3 extends over 11 amino acids. With V trimmed by 7 bases and J by 12 bases, 9 bases remained unmatched. Germline V gene data show CDR1 as SGHNT and CDR2 as YYREEE (reference sequence). In DNA form, the CDR3 reads TGTGCCAGCTCCGCCGGGACAGCCCCTTTCTTT. This gives the protein CASSAGTAPFF.

The chain joins TRBV28 to TRBJ1-5, with D uncertain. With 6 bases removed from V and 4 bases from J, the gap between germline ends came to 19 bases. The CDR3 contains 16 residues. Germline CDR1 and CDR2: MDHEN and SYDVKM. DNA of the CDR3: TGTGCCAGCAGAAACCCTGGAGACCTTTCTAATCAGCCCCAGCATTTT. This codes for CASRNPGDLSNQPQHF.

This clonotype was counted a few times. The junction shows a germline mismatch at one end, possibly a read error. The rearrangement joins TRBV20-1 to TRBJ1-2; TRBD1 might be the D (5 bases). CDR3 length: 14 residues. Germline V gene sequence: CDR1 DFQATT, CDR2 SNEGSKA (reference sequence). This CDR3 is CSAREGRGNYGYTF. The CDR3 bases are TGCAGTGCCAGAGAGGGGAGAGGTAACTATGGCTACACCTTC.

The chain uses TRBV6-1 and TRBJ1-1, with D tentatively TRBD1 (5 bases). Looked up from germline, CDR1 is MNHNS and CDR2 is SASEGT. The length of the CDR3 is 16 residues. Trimming removed 5 bases from V and 10 bases from J, with 26 bases in between. The CDR3 here is CASSSGVGIFRERAFF. The CDR3 coding sequence is TGTGCCAGCAGTTCGGGGGTTGGGATTTTCCGGGAGAGAGCTTTCTTT.

V is TRBV27 and J is TRBJ2-5; D not certain. The germline gives CDR1 MNHEY, CDR2 SMNVEV (reference sequence). Trimming removed 2 bases at V and 5 bases at J, with 9 bases between. The CDR3 loop spans 13 amino acids. In DNA form, the CDR3 reads TGTGCCAGCAGTTTAGCATACACGGAGACCCAGTACTTC. Encoded protein: CASSLAYTETQYF.

In its sample, this clonotype was seen many times. The chain is built from TRBV30 and TRBJ2-7; D gene uncertain. Trimming took 2 bases from V and 3 from J, leaving 14 bases between them. The CDR3 loop spans 14 amino acids. The germline CDR1 and CDR2 sequences are GTSNPN and SVGIG (reference sequence). Here the CDR3 DNA reads TGTGCCTGGAGTAAAGGTCTCACTAACTACGAGCAGTACTTC. Translation: CAWSKGLTNYEQYF.

The table lists this clonotype with many counts. J is TRBJ1-3 and V is TRBV6-5, with D unresolved. Germline CDR1 reads MNHEY; CDR2 reads SVGAGI. V dropped 2 bases and J dropped 3 bases, with 11 bases sitting between them. CDR3 size: 15 residues. CDR3 loop: CASSYLGFSGNTIYF. The CDR3 DNA is TGTGCCAGCAGTTACCTGGGATTTAGTGGAAACACCATATATTTT.

This clonotype was seen many times. The chain uses TRBV6-5 and TRBJ2-1, with 14 bases aligning to TRBD2. J gave up 7 bases and V 0 bases, and 5 bases lay outside the gene matches. The CDR3 totals 17 residues. Germline V lookup: CDR1 MNHEY, CDR2 SVGAGI. This CDR3 reads CASSYSSGLAGENEQFF. The CDR3 DNA reads TGTGCCAGCAGTTACTCCTCGGGACTAGCGGGAGAAAATGAGCAGTTCTTC.

This clonotype was counted at least ten times. The J gene is TRBJ2-7, the V gene TRBV2; unclear D gene. The CDR3 consists of 14 residues. CDR1 is SNHLY and CDR2 is FYNNEI in the germline V gene. The ends were cut back, 7 bases at V and 6 bases at J, with 19 bases in the middle. The CDR3 DNA sequence: TGTGCCAGCAACGGACCCTCGAATGCGGTCGAGCAGTACTTC. Protein product: CASNGPSNAVEQYF.

This clonotype was counted only a few times. The CDR3: CASSEGGREAGELFF. CDR3 coding DNA: TGTGCCAGCAGTGAAGGCGGCAGGGAAGCCGGGGAGCTGTTTTTT. The rearrangement joins TRBV25-1 to TRBJ2-2; D is possibly TRBD1 (5 bases). The CDR3 runs 15 residues. Germline lookup yields CDR1 MGHDK and CDR2 SYGVNS. Deletions cut 2 bases from V and 6 bases from J, with 13 bases between. Based on the CDR3 plus reference TRBV25-1 and TRBJ2-2, the full variable domain is EADIYQTPRYLVIGTGKKITLECSQTMGHDKMYWYQQDPGMELHLIHYSYGVNSTEKGDLSSESTVSRIRTEHFPLTLESARPSHTSQYLCASSEGGREAGELFFGEGSRLTVL.

The table lists this clonotype with many counts. The V and J genes are TRBV19 and TRBJ1-1, with D perhaps TRBD1 (5 bases). The CDR3 is made up of 18 amino acids. Germline lookup yields CDR1 LNHDA and CDR2 SQIVND (reference sequence). V lost 4 bases, J lost 3 bases, and 24 bases lay in between. The CDR3 DNA sequence: TGTGCCAGTAGTACCCTCTCAATGGCGGTTCGGGGCGACACTGAAGCTTTCTTT. Protein: CASSTLSMAVRGDTEAFF.

This clonotype was observed a handful of times. V usage is TRBV10-3 and J usage is TRBJ2-7, with TRBD2 identical over 8 bases. Germline V gene lookup returns CDR1 ENHRY and CDR2 SYGVKD. This CDR3 has 17 amino acids. Trimming at V came to 2 bases and at J to 5 bases, leaving 14 bases not matched to a gene. The CDR3 here is CAISEIQRERPTNEQYF. CDR3 bases: TGTGCCATCAGTGAGATCCAGCGGGAGAGACCCACTAACGAGCAGTACTTC.

This clonotype was picked up many times. The chain is built from TRBV19 and TRBJ1-4; D ambiguous. Germline V CDR1 and CDR2: LNHDA, SQIVND (reference sequence). The V and J ends lost 10 bases and 0 bases respectively, with 12 bases between them. The CDR3 consists of 14 residues. The CDR3 loop reads CATLSTSTNEKLFF. CDR3 nucleotides: TGTGCCACATTATCGACATCAACTAATGAAAAACTGTTTTTT. The full variable domain, with the rest looked up from reference TRBV19 and TRBJ1-4, is DGGITQSPKYLFRKEGQNVTLSCEQNLNHDAMYWYRQDPGQGLRLIYYSQIVNDFQKGDIAEGYSVSREKKESFPLTVTSAQKNPTAFYLCATLSTSTNEKLFFGSGTQLSVL.

The CDR3 reads CASRGLVAEAFF. In DNA, the CDR3 is TGTGCCAGTAGGGGACTGGTCGCTGAAGCTTTCTTT. This sequence joins TRBV19 and TRBJ1-1, with TRBD1 as a possible D gene (5 bases). Trimming pared 6 bases from V and 6 bases from J, leaving 11 bases between. CDR1 is LNHDA and CDR2 is SQIVND in the germline V gene (reference sequence). The CDR3 runs to 12 residues.

This clonotype occurred many times. The genes are TRBV28 and TRBJ2-7; TRBD2 matches at 10 bases. CDR3 length: 14 amino acids. Germline assignment: CDR1 MDHEN and CDR2 SYDVKM. The V segment lost 4 bases and the J segment 2 bases; nucleotides outside the gene matches: 2. The CDR3 loop is CASSSTSGAYEQYF. DNA of the CDR3: TGTGCCAGCAGTTCAACTAGCGGGGCCTACGAGCAGTACTTC.

This clonotype was found many times. This chain links TRBV27 with TRBJ2-7; D is unresolved. CDR1 is MNHEY and CDR2 is SMNVEV in the germline V gene (reference sequence). This CDR3 region has 16 residues. Trimming removed 7 bases from V and 0 bases from J, with 19 bases in between. The CDR3 DNA is TGTGCCAGCACCCGAAGGGCAGGCATTAGCTCCTACGAGCAGTACTTC. Translation gives CASTRRAGISSYEQYF.